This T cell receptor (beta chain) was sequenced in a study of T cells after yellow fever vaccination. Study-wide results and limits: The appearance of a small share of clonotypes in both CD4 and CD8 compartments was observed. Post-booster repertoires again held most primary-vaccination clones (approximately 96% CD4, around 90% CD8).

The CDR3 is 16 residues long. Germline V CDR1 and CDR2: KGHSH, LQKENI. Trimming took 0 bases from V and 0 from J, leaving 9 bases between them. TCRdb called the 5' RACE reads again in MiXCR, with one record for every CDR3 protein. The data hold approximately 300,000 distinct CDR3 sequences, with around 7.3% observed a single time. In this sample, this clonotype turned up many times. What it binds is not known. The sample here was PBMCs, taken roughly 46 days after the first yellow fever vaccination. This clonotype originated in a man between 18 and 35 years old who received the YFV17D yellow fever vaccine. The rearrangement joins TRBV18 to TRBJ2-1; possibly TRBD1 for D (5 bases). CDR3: CASSPPAGSSYNEQFF. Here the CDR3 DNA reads TGTGCCAGCTCACCACCGGCAGGGTCCTCCTACAATGAGCAGTTCTTC.